One and the same sample provided the 10 T cell receptor beta chains below, sequenced in a study of Graves' ophthalmopathy and Graves' hyperthyroidism. From RNA, the CDR3 regions of TCR beta chains were amplified and sequenced. An opening RT-PCR round employed HTBI primers and preceded a second-round multiplex PCR. From the multiplex PCR reads, TCRdb called clonotypes with MiXCR, one entry per CDR3 protein. The table shows 300,000 to 400,000 distinct CDR3 sequences, with roughly 16% occurring only once. What was sequenced was peripheral blood. The source is an adult man with Graves' ophthalmopathy.

This clonotype was seen at least ten times. The gene calls are TRBV7-9 and TRBJ2-2, with a weak D call TRBD1 (5 bases). Between the trimmed V and J ends, which lost 6 bases and 3 bases, there was a span of 11 bases. There are 14 residues in the CDR3. The V gene's germline CDR1 is SEHNR and CDR2 FQNEAQ (reference sequence). CDR3 coding DNA: TGTGCCAGCAGGGGGCCGGACCACACCGGGGAGCTGTTTTTT. Protein: CASRGPDHTGELFF.

The rearrangement uses TRBV12-3 or TRBV12-4 and TRBJ1-1; D unclear. This CDR3 is built from 11 residues. The V end lost 4 bases, the J end lost 6 bases, and 6 bases lay between the germline ends. The CDR3 sequence: CASSSPAEAFF. The CDR3 coding sequence is TGTGCCAGCAGTTCCCCAGCTGAAGCTTTCTTT.

As for this clonotype: A much larger clonotype is one base distant, so this may be a read error. The V gene is TRBV12-3 or TRBV12-4, the J gene TRBJ2-7; 10 bases match TRBD1. V was clipped by 10 bases and J by 2 bases; unmatched bases: 8. This CDR3 is 14 amino acids long. The CDR3 region has the DNA TGTGCCAACAGCAGGACAGGGGGGGCCTACGAGCAGTACTTC. This codes for CANSRTGGAYEQYF.

This clonotype was seen ten or more times. The chain uses TRBV7-9 and TRBJ1-1, with D possibly being TRBD1 (5 bases). Trimming stripped 5 bases from V and 6 bases from J, with 13 bases between. Germline lookup yields CDR1 SEHNR and CDR2 FQNEAQ (reference sequence). The CDR3 sequence is 13 residues long. CDR3 in DNA: TGTGCCAGCAGCCGGTCGGGGCGGCCTGAAGCTTTCTTT. It is translated as CASSRSGRPEAFF.

The sample holds many counts of this clonotype. The genes are TRBV3-1 and TRBJ2-7; D is undetermined. Per the germline V gene, CDR1 is LGHDT and CDR2 is YNNKEL (reference sequence). Trimming removed 2 bases at V and 3 bases at J, with 8 bases between. The CDR3 loop spans 13 amino acids. The CDR3 bases are TGTGCCAGCAGCCAATCTCCAATCTACGAGCAGTACTTC. This codes for CASSQSPIYEQYF.

J is TRBJ2-7 and V is TRBV6-2 or TRBV6-3, with unresolved D. V was shortened by 5 bases and J by 1 base, with 6 bases between the two germline ends. Germline V lookup: CDR1 MNHEY, CDR2 SVGEGT. The CDR3 is 12 residues long. CDR3 region: CASSKGSYEQYF. CDR3 DNA sequence: TGTGCCAGCAGTAAGGGATCCTACGAGCAGTACTTC.

This clonotype was found many times. The V call is TRBV29-1, the J call TRBJ2-5, with D perhaps TRBD2 (5 bases). Germline assignment: CDR1 SQVTM and CDR2 ANQGSEA. V dropped 7 bases and J dropped 3 bases, with 12 bases sitting between them. The CDR3 is made up of 12 amino acids. CDR3 DNA: TGCAGCGCCCTTCCCGGGGAAGAGACCCAGTACTTC. Amino acids: CSALPGEETQYF. Full variable domain (outside the CDR3, taken from reference TRBV29-1 and TRBJ2-5): SAVISQKPSRDICQRGTSLTIQCQVDSQVTMMFWYRQQPGQSLTLIATANQGSEATYESGFVIDKFPISRPNLTFSTLTVSNMSPEDSSIYLCSALPGEETQYFGPGTRLLVL.

As regards this clonotype: Just one base apart from a much larger clone, this may be a read error. J is TRBJ2-5 and V is TRBV3-1; D unresolved. Trimming removed 11 bases from V and 2 bases from J, with 12 bases in between. Germline-derived CDR1 and CDR2 are LGHDT and YNNKEL (reference sequence). The CDR3 totals 12 residues. CDR3 residues: CAGTDWQETQYF. CDR3 nucleotides: TGTGCCGGCACCGACTGGCAAGAGACCCAGTACTTC.

This clonotype was detected ten times or more. J is TRBJ1-1 and V is TRBV9; D might be TRBD1 (5 bases). Germline assignment: CDR1 SGDLS and CDR2 YYNGEE. V lost 0 bases and J lost 4, with 13 bases in between. CDR3 length equals 15 residues. The CDR3 DNA follows: TGTGCCAGCAGCGTAGTAGAGGGGTATACCACTGAAGCTTTCTTT. Its protein is CASSVVEGYTTEAFF.

Turning to this clonotype: One end of the junction does not line up with germline, which may come from a read error. The rearrangement joins TRBV5-1 to TRBJ1-2, with D perhaps TRBD1 (6 bases). Germline CDR1 is SGHRS and CDR2 is YFSETQ. The CDR3 loop spans 13 amino acids. CDR3: CASSSADRYGYIF. The CDR3 bases are TGCGCCAGCAGCTCGGCGGACAGATATGGCTACATCTTC.